These 30 T cell receptor beta chains originate from one sample sequenced in a study of cytomegalovirus exposure and HLA in healthy donors. The PCR was carried out with 60 Vbeta primers and 13 Jbeta primers. Sequencing used immunoSEQ multiplex PCR; TCRdb keeps in-frame clones, though not all of them. The data hold around 200,000 clones, with 70% to 90% observed a single time. The material sequenced was PBMCs. The receptors stem from a woman in her thirties in good health and CMV-seronegative.

V usage is TRBV7-9 and J usage is TRBJ1-5; TRBD1 matches at 7 bases. The J segment lost 0 bases and the V segment lost 5 bases, leaving 4 bases of the junction unmatched. Germline loops: CDR1 SEHNR, CDR2 FQNEAQ (reference sequence). The CDR3 sequence is 15 residues long. This CDR3 is CASSDRDYSNQPQHF. CDR3 coding DNA: TGTGCCAGCAGCGACAGGGATTATAGCAATCAGCCCCAGCATTTT.

The chain combines TRBV5-4 with TRBJ2-7, with 10 bases that match TRBD2. From germline, CDR1 is SGHNT and CDR2 YYREEE (reference sequence). CDR3 length: 15 residues. After removal of 4 bases from V and 3 bases from J, the junction contained 7 bases not matched to a gene. The CDR3 DNA is TGTGCCAGCAGCGTCGGACTAGCGGAAATCTACGAGCAGTACTTC. Translated: CASSVGLAEIYEQYF.

The genes are TRBV7-9 and TRBJ1-1; D gene ambiguous. The germline V gene encodes CDR1 SEHNR and CDR2 FQNEAQ (reference sequence). V was cut by 3 bases and J by 6 bases, with 8 bases left in between. The CDR3 extends over 12 amino acids. CDR3 amino acids: CASSFGIAEAFF. The CDR3 DNA is TGTGCCAGCAGCTTCGGTATCGCTGAAGCTTTCTTT.

The genes are TRBV2 and TRBJ2-1; D not certain. The CDR3 is 12 amino acids. Trimming pared 3 bases from V and 8 bases from J, leaving 8 bases between. Germline lookup yields CDR1 SNHLY and CDR2 FYNNEI. CDR3 sequence: CASSDTGDEQFF. Here the CDR3 DNA reads TGTGCCAGCAGTGATACCGGTGATGAGCAGTTCTTC.

This CDR3 reads CASSQQLAGVINEQFF. The CDR3 DNA reads TGCGCCAGCAGCCAACAACTAGCTGGAGTTATTAATGAGCAGTTCTTC. This chain links TRBV4-1 with TRBJ2-1; perhaps TRBD2 as D (6 bases). V shed 2 bases and J shed 7 bases, with 18 bases lying between them. The CDR3 extends over 16 amino acids. Looked up from germline, CDR1 is MGHRA and CDR2 is YSYEKL.

J is TRBJ1-1 and V is TRBV11-2, with D possibly matching TRBD1 (6 bases). Germline values: CDR1 SGHAT, CDR2 FQNNGV. V lost 3 bases, J lost 6 bases, and 14 bases lay in between. The CDR3 contains 14 residues. The CDR3 sequence is CASSFTGGEPEAFF. The CDR3 DNA is TGTGCCAGCAGCTTTACGGGGGGCGAACCTGAAGCTTTCTTT.

The CDR3 DNA sequence: TGTGCCAGCAGTTTTTACGCCACTACCGGACAGGGGGCGGAGGAGCAGTTCTTC. This encodes CASSFYATTGQGAEEQFF. The rearrangement joins TRBV28 to TRBJ2-1; TRBD1 aligns across 11 bases. The CDR3 contains 18 residues. Trimming removed 3 bases from V and 10 bases from J; junction bases left unmatched: 17. Germline V gene lookup returns CDR1 MDHEN and CDR2 SYDVKM.

The gene calls are TRBV9 and TRBJ2-1, with 8 bases aligning to TRBD2. J gave up 5 bases and V 1 base, and 14 bases lay outside the gene matches. This CDR3 region has 18 residues. Germline values: CDR1 SGDLS, CDR2 YYNGEE. CDR3 loop: CASSVTLVTGGPNNEQFF. The CDR3, as DNA: TGTGCCAGCAGCGTAACTTTGGTAACGGGAGGGCCAAACAATGAGCAGTTCTTC.

V is TRBV5-4 and J is TRBJ2-3; the D gene is possibly TRBD1 (5 bases). CDR1 and CDR2 (germline): SGHNT, YYREEE (reference sequence). CDR3 length equals 16 residues. Trimming took 6 bases from V and 2 from J, leaving 19 bases between them. The CDR3 is CASNPSVGAYTDTQYF. The CDR3 nucleotides read TGTGCCAGCAACCCCTCTGTAGGGGCCTACACAGATACGCAGTATTTT.

V and J are TRBV5-1 and TRBJ1-2; D uncertain. Germline CDR1 reads SGHRS; CDR2 reads YFSETQ. The CDR3 is 16 amino acids. The V end lost 1 base, the J end lost 2 bases, and 15 bases lay between the germline ends. CDR3 coding DNA: TGCGCCAGCAGCTTGAGAGGGAACGAGCGGAACTATGGCTACACCTTC. It specifies CASSLRGNERNYGYTF.

The chain has TRBV11-2 and TRBJ1-1; 7 bases fit TRBD1. The germline CDR1 and CDR2 sequences are SGHAT and FQNNGV. Unmatched junction bases numbered 18, after V lost 1 base and J lost 7 bases. CDR3 size: 18 residues. Written as DNA, the CDR3 is TGTGCCAGCAGCTTAGCGAATCTCCCAGAAAAGGACAGGCTTGAAGCTTTCTTT. Translating it yields CASSLANLPEKDRLEAFF.

V is TRBV7-2 and J is TRBJ1-5, with D possibly matching TRBD1 (6 bases). Trimming took 5 bases from V and 2 from J, leaving 10 bases between them. The CDR3 sequence is 14 residues long. Germline assignment: CDR1 SGHTA and CDR2 FQGNSA. The CDR3 spells CASSKAGGNQPQHF. The CDR3 DNA sequence: TGTGCCAGCAGCAAGGCAGGGGGCAATCAGCCCCAGCATTTT. The variable domain in full, completed from reference TRBV7-2 and TRBJ1-5, reads GAGVSQSPSNKVTEKGKDVELRCDPISGHTALYWYRQSLGQGLEFLIYFQGNSAPDKSGLPSDRFSAERTGGSVSTLTIQRTQQEDSAVYLCASSKAGGNQPQHFGDGTRLSIL.

The rearrangement uses TRBV15 and TRBJ2-7, with D possibly TRBD1 on 6 matching bases. Germline loops: CDR1 LNHNV, CDR2 YYDKDF (reference sequence). The V gene lost 0 bases and the J gene lost 5 bases, with 11 bases spanning the gap. The CDR3 loop spans 14 amino acids. CDR3 bases: TGTGCCACCAGCAGAGACAGGGGTGATGACGAGCAGTACTTC. Translated: CATSRDRGDDEQYF.

This clone was recorded only once. CDR3 region: CASSTGTGYYEQYF. The CDR3 DNA sequence: TGTGCCAGTAGTACTGGGACAGGGTACTACGAGCAGTACTTC. The chain employs TRBV19 and TRBJ2-7; 9 bases are a match to TRBD1. With 4 bases clipped from V and 3 bases from J, the junction kept 4 bases outside the gene matches. The CDR3 runs to 14 residues. The germline CDR1 and CDR2 sequences are LNHDA and SQIVND (reference sequence).

The genes are TRBV6-1 and TRBJ2-1, with 10 nucleotides matching TRBD2. This CDR3 has 15 residues. V trimming: 3 bases; J trimming: 4 bases; junction bases outside the gene matches: 3. Germline loops: CDR1 MNHNS, CDR2 SASEGT. The CDR3 protein is CASSEASGSYNEQFF. The CDR3 coding sequence is TGTGCCAGCAGTGAGGCTAGCGGGAGTTACAATGAGCAGTTCTTC.

This chain links TRBV4-2 with TRBJ1-1; D is ambiguous. V was trimmed by 1 base and J by 0 bases, leaving 9 bases between them. This CDR3 contains 15 residues. Germline V gene data show CDR1 as LGHNA and CDR2 as YNFKEQ. The CDR3 is CASSQAREVNTEAFF. CDR3 sequence (DNA): TGTGCCAGCAGCCAAGCGAGGGAAGTGAACACTGAAGCTTTCTTT.

This clone was seen just once. The chain combines TRBV11-2 with TRBJ2-7; TRBD1 might be the D (5 bases). Trimming cost V 4 bases and J 3 bases, with 22 bases left between them. This CDR3 has 17 residues. Germline lookup yields CDR1 SGHAT and CDR2 FQNNGV. The CDR3 loop reads CASSSDSGTGIFYEQYF. CDR3 bases: TGTGCCAGCAGCTCTGACTCTGGTACAGGTATCTTCTACGAGCAGTACTTC.

The J gene is TRBJ2-5, the V gene TRBV5-4, with D uncertain. Germline CDR1 SGHNT, CDR2 YYREEE (reference sequence). V dropped 5 bases and J dropped 4 bases, with 9 bases sitting between them. There are 12 residues in the CDR3. Here the CDR3 reads CASSYPGETQYF. The CDR3, as DNA: TGTGCCAGCAGTTATCCGGGAGAGACCCAGTACTTC.

V usage is TRBV4-2 and J usage is TRBJ2-3; 8 bases map to TRBD1. Germline values: CDR1 LGHNA, CDR2 YNFKEQ. The CDR3 totals 14 residues. Trimming at V came to 0 bases and at J to 5 bases, leaving 1 base not matched to a gene. CDR3 amino acids: CASSQDRGQDTQYF. The CDR3 DNA follows: TGTGCCAGCAGCCAAGACAGGGGGCAAGATACGCAGTATTTT.

The chain combines TRBV7-3 with TRBJ2-6; TRBD1 matches at 9 bases. The CDR3 has 17 amino acids. The junction had 5 bases not matched to a gene; V was cut back by 5 bases and J by 0 bases. Germline-derived CDR1 and CDR2 are SGHTA and FQGTGA. This CDR3 reads CASSPGTGTSGANVLTF. The CDR3 coding sequence is TGTGCCAGCAGCCCCGGGACAGGGACCTCTGGGGCCAACGTCCTGACTTTC.

V and J are TRBV7-6 and TRBJ1-3; 7 bases are shared with TRBD1. Germline CDR1 is SGHVS and CDR2 is FNYEAQ. With V trimmed by 3 bases and J by 0 bases, 8 bases remained unmatched. The CDR3 sequence is 17 residues long. In nucleotides, the CDR3 is TGTGCCAGCAGCTTGGAGTTGGGACAGATCTCTGGAAACACCATATATTTT. Translating gives CASSLELGQISGNTIYF.

V is TRBV11-2 and J is TRBJ2-2, with D perhaps TRBD1 (5 bases). CDR3 size: 18 residues. CDR1 is SGHAT and CDR2 is FQNNGV in the germline V gene. Trimming cost V 5 bases and J 3 bases, with 22 bases left between them. The DNA for the CDR3 is TGTGCCAGCAGCCCACTCCACCGGACATTCTCGTACACCGGGGAGCTGTTTTTT. Translated, it gives CASSPLHRTFSYTGELFF.

The rearrangement links TRBV23-1 to TRBJ1-2, with 9 bases matching TRBD1. TRBV23-1 is identified as an open reading frame with a role that is uncertain. The CDR3 has 18 amino acids. V lost 0 bases, J lost 8 bases, and 16 bases stayed unmatched. The DNA for the CDR3 is TGCGCCAGCAGTCAATCGGAAGTCCCGGGACAGGGAACGAAGGGCTACACCTTC. Its translation: CASSQSEVPGQGTKGYTF.

The chain joins TRBV7-9 to TRBJ2-2; D is possibly TRBD1 (6 bases). Germline V CDR1 and CDR2: SEHNR, FQNEAQ (reference sequence). V gave up 1 base and J gave up 7 bases, with 10 bases separating them. CDR3 size: 14 residues. CDR3 region: CASSLVGAGGELFF. The CDR3 DNA reads TGTGCCAGCAGCTTAGTGGGGGCTGGCGGGGAGCTGTTTTTT.

V is TRBV7-9 and J is TRBJ1-2; D not certain. Looked up from germline, CDR1 is SEHNR and CDR2 is FQNEAQ (reference sequence). The CDR3 is 13 amino acids. Trimming took off 1 base at V and 4 bases at J, with 7 bases between the two ends. As DNA, the CDR3 is TGTGCCAGCAGCTTAGTGGCAATCTATGGCTACACCTTC. It encodes CASSLVAIYGYTF.

The chain uses TRBV6-6 and TRBJ2-5; tentatively, D is TRBD1 (6 bases). With 6 bases removed from V and 2 bases from J, the gap between germline ends came to 10 bases. This CDR3 comprises 13 residues. Germline CDR1 MNHNY, CDR2 SVGAGI (reference sequence). CDR3 residues: CASRDTGQETQYF. The CDR3 nucleotides are TGTGCCAGCAGGGACACAGGGCAAGAGACCCAGTACTTC.

This clone has just a few counts. The DNA for the CDR3 is TGTGCCAGCAGTTTGGACTCTCGCCGGGATGAGCAGTTCTTC. Translated: CASSLDSRRDEQFF. The chain employs TRBV6-5 and TRBJ2-1; the D gene is possibly TRBD2 (5 bases). Trimming shortened V by 4 bases and J by 8 bases, and 15 bases separated the two germline ends. CDR3 length equals 14 residues. Per the germline V gene, CDR1 is MNHEY and CDR2 is SVGAGI.

This clone was recorded only once. The chain links TRBV2 to TRBJ2-1; the match to TRBD2 covers 8 bases. With 7 bases clipped from V and 7 bases from J, the junction kept 12 bases outside the gene matches. CDR3 length: 15 amino acids. Germline V gives CDR1 SNHLY, CDR2 FYNNEI. CDR3 bases: TGTGCCAGCACCCCCCTCGGGCTAGCGGGTAATGAGCAGTTCTTC. Translating gives CASTPLGLAGNEQFF.

The rearrangement joins TRBV7-9 to TRBJ2-1; no definite D call. This CDR3 comprises 13 residues. Germline loops: CDR1 SEHNR, CDR2 FQNEAQ (reference sequence). Trimming cost V 2 bases and J 5 bases, with 7 bases left between them. CDR3 sequence (DNA): TGTGCCAGCAGCTTAAATCGGGACAATGAGCAGTTCTTC. This encodes CASSLNRDNEQFF.

The CDR3 DNA follows: TGCGCCAGCAGCTCTGACTTAGGACCACCGGGGGATACGCAGTATTTT. This encodes CASSSDLGPPGDTQYF. V gene TRBV5-1 combines with J gene TRBJ2-3; possibly TRBD2 for D (5 bases). Germline CDR1 and CDR2: SGHRS and YFSETQ. Trimming left V 3 bases short and J 6 bases short, with 20 bases between. The length of the CDR3 is 16 residues.